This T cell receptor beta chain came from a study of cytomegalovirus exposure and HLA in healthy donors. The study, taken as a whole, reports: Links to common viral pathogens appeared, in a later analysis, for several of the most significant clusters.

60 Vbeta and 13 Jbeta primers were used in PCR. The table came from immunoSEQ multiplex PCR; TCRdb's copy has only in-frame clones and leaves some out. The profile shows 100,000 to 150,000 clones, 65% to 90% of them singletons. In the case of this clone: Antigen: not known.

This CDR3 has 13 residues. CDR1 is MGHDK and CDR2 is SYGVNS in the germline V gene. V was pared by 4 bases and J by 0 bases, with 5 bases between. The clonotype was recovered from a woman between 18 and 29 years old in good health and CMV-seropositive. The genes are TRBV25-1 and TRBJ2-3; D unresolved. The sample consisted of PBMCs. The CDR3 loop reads CASSAQSTDTQYF. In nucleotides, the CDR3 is TGTGCCAGCAGTGCACAGAGCACAGATACGCAGTATTTT. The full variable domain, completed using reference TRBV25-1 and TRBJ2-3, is EADIYQTPRYLVIGTGKKITLECSQTMGHDKMYWYQQDPGMELHLIHYSYGVNSTEKGDLSSESTVSRIRTEHFPLTLESARPSHTSQYLCASSAQSTDTQYFGPGTRLTVL.